Listed below are T cell receptor beta chains from one sample, sequenced in a study of human T cells and chemical hapten exposure. TCRdb recomputed calls from the RACE reads with MiXCR, one row per CDR3 protein. The table records 350,000 to 450,000 distinct CDR3 sequences, 5.1% of them present only once. The sequenced sample was whole blood, obtained in connection with sensitization to the hapten diphenylcyclopropenone (DPC). These receptors all stem from a woman aged 45-60 years with alopecia areata. Some clones in this sample may be carry-over from other donors' samples. CDR3s include the opening cysteine and the closing phenylalanine or tryptophan. The D gene is left open where the match is weak. Clone size is stated in some rows and not others, as once, few, many or a class when expanded.

d_gene	v_gene	abundance	j_gene	CDR3nt	CDR3aa
NA	TRBV20-1	many	TRBJ2-2	TGCAGTGCTTCCCAGACGGTCACCGGGGAGCTGTTTTTT	CSASQTVTGELFF
TRBD1	TRBV29-1	NA	TRBJ1-1	TGCAGCGTAAGGACAGGGGGCCTTGAAGCTTTCTTT	CSVRTGGLEAFF
TRBD2	TRBV20-1	NA	TRBJ2-1	TGCAGTGCTACCTTAGCGGGGGGGCTGTACAATGAGCAGTTCTTC	CSATLAGGLYNEQFF
NA	TRBV7-3	few	TRBJ2-6	TGTGCCAGCGCCCACCTTACCCGGGACGGGGCTCCTCACGTCCTGACTTTC	CASAHLTRDGAPHVLTF
NA	TRBV10-3	few	TRBJ2-7	TGTGCCATCAGTGAGGGGGACGCGGGCGAGCAGTACTTC	CAISEGDAGEQYF
NA	TRBV20-1	many	TRBJ2-3	TGCAGTGCCGTCGTACTGGTCGCCGACGATACGCAGTATTTT	CSAVVLVADDTQYF
NA	TRBV5-1	few	TRBJ1-1	TGCGCCAGCAGCCCGGGACCAGCGGGCACTGAAGCTTTCTTT	CASSPGPAGTEAFF
NA	TRBV3-1	NA	TRBJ2-3	TGTGCCAGCAGCCGAGGACTAATTCCGCAGTATTTT	CASSRGLIPQYF
NA	TRBV5-1	few	TRBJ2-3	TGCGCCAGCAGCTTGTTCCCGTCCACTAGCACAGATACGCAGTATTTT	CASSLFPSTSTDTQYF
NA	TRBV6-1	few	TRBJ2-2	TGTGCCAGCAGCCGAAGCTTCCCGGGACTCGCCAACCCGAGGACCGGGGAGCTGTTTTTT	CASSRSFPGLANPRTGELFF
NA	TRBV28	many	TRBJ2-3	TGTGCCAGCAGTGCTCAGGGTTCACACACAGATACGCAGTATTTT	CASSAQGSHTDTQYF
TRBD2	TRBV7-9	few	TRBJ2-1	TGTGCCAGCAGCTTTGCGTGGGAGGGCCAGAATGAGCAGTTCTTC	CASSFAWEGQNEQFF
NA	TRBV11-2	many	TRBJ1-1	TGTGCCAGCAGCCTCACCCCTGGGAAAGAAGCTTTCTTT	CASSLTPGKEAFF
TRBD2	TRBV5-1	many	TRBJ2-5	TGCGCCAGCAGCTATGCAGCGGGGCCCGGTTCTCAAGAGACCCAGTACTTC	CASSYAAGPGSQETQYF
NA	TRBV5-6	NA	TRBJ1-2	TGTGCCAGCAGCTTGGGGGCAGCCGATGGCTACACCTTC	CASSLGAADGYTF
TRBD2	TRBV6-4	few	TRBJ2-3	TGTGCCAGCAGCCCGACTAGCGGGGCTAGCACAGATACGCAGTATTTT	CASSPTSGASTDTQYF
NA	TRBV18	many	TRBJ1-4	TGTGCCAGCTCACCCCGGGACGGGGTAGGAGAAAAACTGTTTTTT	CASSPRDGVGEKLFF
NA	TRBV6-2/TRBV6-3	many	TRBJ2-5	TGTGCCACCTCAGACGTGGAGACCCAGTACTTC	CATSDVETQYF